This paragraph covers one TCR beta chain sequence. From germline, CDR1 is SQVTM and CDR2 ANQGSEA. This CDR3 has 15 amino acids. V shed 7 bases and J 1 base; nucleotides not matched to a gene: 9. This entry is derived from a study of blood T cell repertoires in COVID-19. Looking at the study overall: The samples span acute and convalescent COVID-19 from the United States, Italy and Spain. T cells, B-cell-depleted T cells, or PBMCs supplied cDNA or gDNA.

Using immunoSEQ multiplex PCR, the repertoire was profiled, and TCRdb retains in-frame clones only, with some absent. The table has around 19,000 clones, over 75% seen once. V and J are TRBV29-1 and TRBJ2-7; 11 positions match TRBD1. The sequenced sample consisted of peripheral blood. The TCR comes from a man between 35 and 55 years old with active or convalescent COVID-19. CDR3 in amino acids: CSATGGDRGSYEQYF. CDR3 in DNA: TGCAGCGCTACGGGCGGGGACAGGGGGTCCTACGAGCAGTACTTC.